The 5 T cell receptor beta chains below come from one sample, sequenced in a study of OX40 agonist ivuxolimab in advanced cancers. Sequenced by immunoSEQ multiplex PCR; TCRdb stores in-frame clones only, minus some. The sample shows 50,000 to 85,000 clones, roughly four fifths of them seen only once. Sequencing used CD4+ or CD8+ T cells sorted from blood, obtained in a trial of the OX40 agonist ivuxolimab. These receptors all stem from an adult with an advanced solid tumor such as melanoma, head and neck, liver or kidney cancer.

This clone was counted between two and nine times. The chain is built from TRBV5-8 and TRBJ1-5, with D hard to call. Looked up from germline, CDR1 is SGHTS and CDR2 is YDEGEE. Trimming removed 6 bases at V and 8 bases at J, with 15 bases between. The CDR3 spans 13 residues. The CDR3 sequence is CASTGRLGEPQHF. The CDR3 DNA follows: TGTGCCAGCACCGGTCGGCTAGGAGAGCCCCAGCATTTT.

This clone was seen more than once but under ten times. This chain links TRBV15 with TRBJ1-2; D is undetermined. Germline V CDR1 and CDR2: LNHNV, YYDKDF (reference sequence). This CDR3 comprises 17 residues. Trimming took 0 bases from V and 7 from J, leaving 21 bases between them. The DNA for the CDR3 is TGTGCCACCAGCAGAGATCAGGCACGCCAACGCGGTTTTGGCTACACCTTC. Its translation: CATSRDQARQRGFGYTF.

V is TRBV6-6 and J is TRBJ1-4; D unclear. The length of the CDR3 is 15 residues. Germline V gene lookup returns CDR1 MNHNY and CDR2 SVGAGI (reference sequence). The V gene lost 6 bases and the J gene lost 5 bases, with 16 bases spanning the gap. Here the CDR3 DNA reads TGTGCCAGCAGACCGACGACGGTCGGGAATGAAAAACTGTTTTTT. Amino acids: CASRPTTVGNEKLFF.

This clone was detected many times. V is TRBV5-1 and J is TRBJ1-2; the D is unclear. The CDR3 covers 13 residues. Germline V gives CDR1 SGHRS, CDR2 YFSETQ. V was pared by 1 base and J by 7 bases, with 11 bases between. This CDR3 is CASSLWEGSGYTF. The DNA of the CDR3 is TGCGCCAGCAGCTTGTGGGAGGGCAGTGGCTACACCTTC.

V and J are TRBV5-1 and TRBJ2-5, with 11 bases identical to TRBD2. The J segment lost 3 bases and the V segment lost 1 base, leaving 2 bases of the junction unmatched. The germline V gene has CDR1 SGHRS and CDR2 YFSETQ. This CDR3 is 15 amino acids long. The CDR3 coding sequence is TGCGCCAGCAGCTTGACTAGCGGGAGTGAAGAGACCCAGTACTTC. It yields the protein CASSLTSGSEETQYF.